Sequencing of this TCR beta chain was carried out in a study of OX40 agonist ivuxolimab in advanced cancers. CDR1 and CDR2 (germline): MNHEY, SMNVEV (reference sequence). This CDR3 contains 17 residues. V was pared by 5 bases and J by 0 bases, with 19 bases between. Using immunoSEQ multiplex PCR, the repertoire was profiled, and TCRdb retains in-frame clones only, with some absent. The sample lists about 18,000 clones; around 70% were seen once. Material: CD4+ or CD8+ T cells sorted from blood, obtained in a trial of the OX40 agonist ivuxolimab. The clonotype was recovered from an adult with an advanced solid tumor such as melanoma, head and neck, liver or kidney cancer. This sequence joins TRBV27 and TRBJ1-1; D may be TRBD1 (5 bases). The CDR3 sequence is CASSPLGVGGMNTEAFF. As DNA, the CDR3 is TGTGCCAGCAGTCCCCTGGGGGTCGGGGGGATGAACACTGAAGCTTTCTTT.